Listed below are T cell receptor beta chains from one sample, sequenced in a study of human T cells and chemical hapten exposure. MiXCR was run by TCRdb on the RACE reads, yielding one entry per CDR3 protein. The repertoire holds around 99,000 distinct CDR3 sequences, under 15% seen once, with 2.1% in the top ten. The specimen comprised whole blood, sampled in connection with sensitization to the hapten diphenylcyclopropenone (DPC). The source of these receptors is a woman aged 40 to 49 with alopecia areata. Some clones in this sample may be carry-over from other donors' samples. CDR3s include the opening cysteine and the closing phenylalanine or tryptophan. The D gene is left open where the match is weak. Some rows mark clone size as missing; the rest say once, few, many or name a class of expanded clone.

d_call: .
v_call: TRBV14
j_call: TRBJ1-1
clone_size: few
cdr3_aa: CASSQGYAEAFF
cdr3_nt: TGTGCCAGCAGCCAAGGGTACGCTGAAGCTTTCTTT

d_call: .
v_call: TRBV20-1
j_call: TRBJ2-5
clone_size: few
cdr3_aa: CSAQEQETQYF
cdr3_nt: TGCAGTGCCCAGGAACAAGAGACCCAGTACTTC

d_call: .
v_call: TRBV18
j_call: TRBJ2-1
clone_size: few
cdr3_aa: CASSPPRVSNEQFF
cdr3_nt: TGTGCCAGCTCACCACCGAGGGTTAGCAATGAGCAGTTCTTC

d_call: .
v_call: TRBV28
j_call: TRBJ2-7
clone_size: few
cdr3_aa: CASSFGGEQQYF
cdr3_nt: TGTGCCAGCAGTTTCGGGGGTGAGCAGCAGTACTTC

d_call: TRBD2
v_call: TRBV7-8
j_call: TRBJ2-1
clone_size: few
cdr3_aa: CASSSLTSGSRGF
cdr3_nt: TGTGCCAGCAGCTCCTTGACTAGCGGGAGTAGGGGCTTC

d_call: .
v_call: TRBV7-9
j_call: TRBJ1-4
clone_size: .
cdr3_aa: CASSLSGEKLFF
cdr3_nt: TGTGCCAGCAGCTTATCGGGGGAAAAACTGTTTTTT

d_call: TRBD1
v_call: TRBV19
j_call: TRBJ2-3
clone_size: .
cdr3_aa: CASSPGTGTDTQYF
cdr3_nt: TGTGCCAGTAGTCCAGGGACAGGCACAGATACGCAGTATTTT

d_call: TRBD1
v_call: TRBV27
j_call: TRBJ2-7
clone_size: .
cdr3_aa: CASSPNSGGEQYF
cdr3_nt: TGTGCCAGCAGTCCCAACTCAGGGGGCGAGCAGTACTTC

d_call: .
v_call: TRBV6-6
j_call: TRBJ2-5
clone_size: few
cdr3_aa: CASSYSRQSRETQYF
cdr3_nt: TGTGCCAGCAGTTACTCGAGGCAGAGCCGGGAGACCCAGTACTTC

d_call: TRBD1
v_call: TRBV6-6
j_call: TRBJ2-7
clone_size: .
cdr3_aa: CASRRTGSSYEQYF
cdr3_nt: TGTGCCAGCAGGCGGACAGGGAGCTCCTACGAGCAGTACTTC

d_call: .
v_call: TRBV7-2
j_call: TRBJ2-3
clone_size: few
cdr3_aa: CATKNGQTTDTQYF
cdr3_nt: TGTGCCACCAAGAACGGACAGACCACAGATACGCAGTATTTT